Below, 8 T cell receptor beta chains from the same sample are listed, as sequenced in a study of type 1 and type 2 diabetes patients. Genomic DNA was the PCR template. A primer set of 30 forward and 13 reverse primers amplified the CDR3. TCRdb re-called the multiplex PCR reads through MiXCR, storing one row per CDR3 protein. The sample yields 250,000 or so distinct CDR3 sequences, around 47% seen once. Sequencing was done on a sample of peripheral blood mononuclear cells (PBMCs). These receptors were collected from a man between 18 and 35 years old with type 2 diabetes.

CDR3 in DNA: TGTGCCAGCAGTTTAGTAGGGAGGGGGAATGAGCAGTTCTTC. It translates to CASSLVGRGNEQFF. The chain joins TRBV27 to TRBJ2-1; D possibly corresponds to TRBD2 (7 bases). Looked up from germline, CDR1 is MNHEY and CDR2 is SMNVEV (reference sequence). CDR3 size: 14 residues. Trimming cost V 2 bases and J 7 bases, with 12 bases left between them.

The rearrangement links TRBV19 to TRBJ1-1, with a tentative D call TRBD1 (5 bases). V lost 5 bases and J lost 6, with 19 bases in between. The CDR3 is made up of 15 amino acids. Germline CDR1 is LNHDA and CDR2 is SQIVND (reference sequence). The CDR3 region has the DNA TGTGCCAGTAGTGGGCCGACAGTCCCATACGCTGAAGCTTTCTTT. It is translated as CASSGPTVPYAEAFF.

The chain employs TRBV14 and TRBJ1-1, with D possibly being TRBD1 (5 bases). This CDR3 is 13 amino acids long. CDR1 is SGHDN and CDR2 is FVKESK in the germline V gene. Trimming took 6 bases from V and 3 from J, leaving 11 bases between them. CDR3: CASSHRQYTEAFF. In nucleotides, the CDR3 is TGTGCCAGCAGTCATCGACAGTACACTGAAGCTTTCTTT.

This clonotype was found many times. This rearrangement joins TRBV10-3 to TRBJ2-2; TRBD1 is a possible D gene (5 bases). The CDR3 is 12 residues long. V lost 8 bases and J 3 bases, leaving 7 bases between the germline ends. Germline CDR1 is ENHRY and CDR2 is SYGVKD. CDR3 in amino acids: CAIARDTGELFF. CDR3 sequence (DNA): TGTGCCATCGCCAGGGACACCGGGGAGCTGTTTTTT.

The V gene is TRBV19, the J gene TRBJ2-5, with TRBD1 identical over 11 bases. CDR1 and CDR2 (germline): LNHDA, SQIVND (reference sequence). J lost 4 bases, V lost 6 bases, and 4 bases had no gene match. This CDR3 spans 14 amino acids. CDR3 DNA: TGTGCCAGTAGGCGGACAGGGGGCACAGAGACCCAGTACTTC. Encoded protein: CASRRTGGTETQYF.

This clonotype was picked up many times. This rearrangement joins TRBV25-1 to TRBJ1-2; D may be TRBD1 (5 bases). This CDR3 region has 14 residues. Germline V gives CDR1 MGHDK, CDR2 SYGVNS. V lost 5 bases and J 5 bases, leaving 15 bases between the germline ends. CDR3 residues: CASSHDSWGYGYTF. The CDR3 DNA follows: TGTGCCAGCAGTCATGACTCCTGGGGGTATGGCTACACCTTC.

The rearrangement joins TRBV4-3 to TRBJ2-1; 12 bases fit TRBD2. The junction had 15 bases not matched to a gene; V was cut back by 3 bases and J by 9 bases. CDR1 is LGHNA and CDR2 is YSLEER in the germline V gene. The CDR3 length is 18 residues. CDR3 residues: CASSHQLAGTSGFVEQFF. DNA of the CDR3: TGCGCCAGCAGCCACCAACTCGCCGGGACTAGCGGGTTTGTTGAGCAGTTCTTC.

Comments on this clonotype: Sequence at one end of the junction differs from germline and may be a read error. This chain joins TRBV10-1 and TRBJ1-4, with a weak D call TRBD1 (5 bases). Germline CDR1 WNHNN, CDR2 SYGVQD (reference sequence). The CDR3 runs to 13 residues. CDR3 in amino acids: CASSGQPNEKLFF. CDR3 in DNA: TGCGCCAGCAGTGGACAGCCTAACGAAAAACTGTTTTTT.